The 14 T cell receptor beta chains given below trace back to one sample, sequenced in a study of shared clonotypes between healthy human individuals. Positively selected for CCR7, the CD45RO-negative cells used as naive CD8 cells excluded terminally differentiated effector memory CD45RA+ cells. Only in-frame clones appear in the TCRdb table, and some are missing; sequencing was by immunoSEQ multiplex PCR. Counted here are approximately 840,000 clones, approximately 97% occurring once; the ten biggest clones make up roughly 0.23%. The sequenced sample was naive CD8+ T cells sorted from blood. The receptors come from a man under 40 in good health.

The chain links TRBV5-1 to TRBJ2-1; 8 nucleotides line up with TRBD1. Germline CDR1 and CDR2: SGHRS and YFSETQ. CDR3 length equals 13 residues. Trimming took 4 bases from V and 8 from J; bases not matched to a gene: 5. The CDR3 loop reads CASSAGTGYEQFF. The CDR3 DNA reads TGCGCCAGCAGCGCCGGGACAGGCTATGAGCAGTTCTTC.

Only one count was recorded for this clone. J is TRBJ1-1 and V is TRBV13; TRBD1 matches 10 bases. From germline, CDR1 is PRHDT and CDR2 FYEKMQ (reference sequence). After removal of 2 bases from V and 3 bases from J, the junction contained 3 bases not matched to a gene. This CDR3 has 15 amino acids. CDR3 coding DNA: TGTGCCAGCAGCTTATCCGGGACAGGGGACACTGAAGCTTTCTTT. This gives the protein CASSLSGTGDTEAFF.

J is TRBJ2-7 and V is TRBV19; TRBD2 aligns across 11 bases. CDR1 is LNHDA, CDR2 SQIVND, per germline (reference sequence). This CDR3 has 14 residues. V shed 1 base and J 6 bases; nucleotides not matched to a gene: 2. CDR3 in amino acids: CASSIGLAGGEQYF. Here the CDR3 DNA reads TGTGCCAGTAGTATAGGGCTAGCGGGAGGCGAGCAGTACTTC. The whole variable domain, remainder taken from reference TRBV19 and TRBJ2-7, is DGGITQSPKYLFRKEGQNVTLSCEQNLNHDAMYWYRQDPGQGLRLIYYSQIVNDFQKGDIAEGYSVSREKKESFPLTVTSAQKNPTAFYLCASSIGLAGGEQYFGPGTRLTVT.

In the case of this clone: At the DNA level, this CDR3 is encoded by other sequences in the same sample as well. This rearrangement joins TRBV28 to TRBJ2-7; D is ambiguous. V was shortened by 2 bases and J by 1 base, with 6 bases between the two germline ends. This CDR3 has 13 amino acids. Germline V lookup: CDR1 MDHEN, CDR2 SYDVKM. This CDR3 is CASSLGQSYEQYF. The CDR3 DNA sequence: TGTGCCAGCAGTTTAGGGCAGTCCTACGAGCAGTACTTC.

J is TRBJ1-4 and V is TRBV4-1, with 9 bases identical to TRBD1. The trim removed 3 bases at V and 4 bases at J, leaving 9 bases unmatched. The germline V gene encodes CDR1 MGHRA and CDR2 YSYEKL. The CDR3 extends over 17 amino acids. CDR3: CASSQDTGGTSNEKLFF. The CDR3 DNA follows: TGCGCCAGCAGCCAGGATACAGGGGGCACGAGTAATGAAAAACTGTTTTTT.

V gene TRBV5-4 combines with J gene TRBJ2-5; TRBD2 agrees at 8 bases. The V gene's germline CDR1 is SGHNT and CDR2 YYREEE (reference sequence). CDR3 length: 16 residues. The V and J ends lost 1 base and 4 bases, in that order; junction bases with no gene match: 9. The CDR3 spells CASSLRTGGPGETQYF. CDR3 in DNA: TGTGCCAGCAGCTTGAGGACGGGAGGGCCGGGAGAGACCCAGTACTTC.

J is TRBJ1-5 and V is TRBV5-1; 7 bases align to TRBD1. Germline CDR1 is SGHRS and CDR2 is YFSETQ. J lost 2 bases, V lost 6 bases, and 5 bases had no gene match. This CDR3 is 14 amino acids long. Here the CDR3 reads CASTSDRGNQPQHF. The CDR3 coding sequence is TGCGCCAGCACTTCTGACAGGGGCAATCAGCCCCAGCATTTT.

The chain employs TRBV29-1 and TRBJ2-5; D is unresolved. CDR1 and CDR2 (germline): SQVTM, ANQGSEA. Trimming removed 2 bases at V and 5 bases at J, with 12 bases between. The CDR3 has 13 residues. In DNA, the CDR3 is TGCAGCGTTGAACTTCCGGGTTGGGAGACCCAGTACTTC. Its translation: CSVELPGWETQYF.

This clone came up once. This sequence joins TRBV5-1 and TRBJ2-3; 8 nucleotides line up with TRBD1. Germline CDR1 reads SGHRS; CDR2 reads YFSETQ. J was trimmed by 0 bases and V by 4 bases; bases with no gene match: 7. This CDR3 contains 16 residues. The CDR3 loop is CASSPGQGGSTDTQYF. For the CDR3, the DNA is TGCGCCAGCAGCCCCGGACAGGGTGGTAGCACAGATACGCAGTATTTT.

The V gene is TRBV7-9, the J gene TRBJ2-1, with a possible D match to TRBD2 (5 bases). Looked up from germline, CDR1 is SEHNR and CDR2 is FQNEAQ (reference sequence). Trimming removed 5 bases from V and 2 bases from J, with 19 bases in between. The CDR3 runs to 17 residues. The DNA of the CDR3 is TGTGCCAGCAGCAACACTAGAGGGTTAGGGCCCTACAATGAGCAGTTCTTC. Its translation: CASSNTRGLGPYNEQFF.

In this sample, this clone turned up a few times. Other nucleotide sequences from this sample produce the same CDR3. The V and J genes are TRBV28 and TRBJ2-7; no reliable D call. The CDR3 length is 11 residues. Trimming stripped 5 bases from V and 3 bases from J, with 5 bases between. From germline, CDR1 is MDHEN and CDR2 SYDVKM. The CDR3, as DNA: TGTGCCAGCAGTCTGATCTACGAGCAGTACTTC. Amino acid sequence: CASSLIYEQYF.

Here the CDR3 reads CASSMITGETQYF. CDR3 nucleotides: TGTGCCAGCAGTATGATCACGGGGGAGACCCAGTACTTC. The V gene is TRBV7-6, the J gene TRBJ2-5; the D gene is possibly TRBD2 (5 bases). The germline CDR1 and CDR2 sequences are SGHVS and FNYEAQ. The CDR3 consists of 13 residues. V was trimmed by 6 bases and J by 5 bases, leaving 13 bases between them.

This rearrangement joins TRBV9 to TRBJ2-1, with 9 bases identical to TRBD2. This CDR3 is built from 18 residues. J was trimmed by 0 bases and V by 2 bases; bases with no gene match: 9. Looked up from germline, CDR1 is SGDLS and CDR2 is YYNGEE. The CDR3: CASSVEGTSPSSYNEQFF. The CDR3 bases are TGTGCCAGCAGCGTCGAAGGGACTAGCCCAAGCTCCTACAATGAGCAGTTCTTC.

The genes are TRBV27 and TRBJ2-7, with TRBD2 identical over 10 bases. The CDR3 has 14 residues. V shed 6 bases, J shed 4 bases, and the junction held 6 bases outside the gene matches. CDR1 is MNHEY, CDR2 SMNVEV, per germline (reference sequence). The CDR3 sequence is CASSYSGRRYEQYF. Written as DNA, the CDR3 is TGTGCCAGCAGCTATAGCGGGAGGAGGTACGAGCAGTACTTC.